The entry below describes one TCR beta chain. As yet, its antigen is unknown. The data are from a study of T cell responses to AZD1222 COVID-19 vaccine. TCRdb keeps only in-frame clones here, not all; method: immunoSEQ multiplex PCR. The data show 120,000 or so clones, with 75% to 95% seen just once and over 5% held by the top ten. Broader study findings: As reported, nearly half of all spike-specific TCRs target variant regions that are unmutated. Dominant at 160-218 and 743-854, vaccine-associated CD4 TCRs also spanned spike. When two AZD1222 doses had been given, Spike-specific TCR breadth and depth rose. White British people made up most donors, females outnumbered males, and clonal diversity was possibly underestimated.

The source is an adult in good health. Sequenced here: peripheral blood, sampled on day 0 of AZD1222 vaccination.

DNA for the CDR3: TGTGCCAGCAGCATACCTCCTAGCAGGGCGCAGTTCTTC. The encoded protein is CASSIPPSRAQFF. J is TRBJ2-1 and V is TRBV7-9; D may be TRBD1 or TRBD2 (5 bases each). This CDR3 spans 13 amino acids. The V and J ends lost 5 bases and 12 bases respectively, with 17 bases between them. Germline V gene sequence: CDR1 SEHNR, CDR2 FQNEAQ (reference sequence). The full variable domain, with the rest looked up from reference TRBV7-9 and TRBJ2-1, is DTGVSQNPRHKITKRGQNVTFRCDPISEHNRLYWYRQTLGQGPEFLTYFQNEAQLEKSRLLSDRFSAERPKGSFSTLEIQRTEQGDSAMYLCASSIPPSRAQFFGPGTRLTVL.